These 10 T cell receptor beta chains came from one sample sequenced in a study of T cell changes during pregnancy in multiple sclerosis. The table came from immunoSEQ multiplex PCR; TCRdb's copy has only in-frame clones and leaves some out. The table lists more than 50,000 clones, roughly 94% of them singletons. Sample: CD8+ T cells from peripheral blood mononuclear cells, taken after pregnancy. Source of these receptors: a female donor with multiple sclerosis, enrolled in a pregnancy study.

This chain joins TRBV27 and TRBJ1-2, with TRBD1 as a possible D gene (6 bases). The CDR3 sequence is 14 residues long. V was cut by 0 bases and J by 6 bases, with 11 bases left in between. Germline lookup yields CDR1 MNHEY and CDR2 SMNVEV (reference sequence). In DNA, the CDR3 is TGTGCCAGCAGTTTATCGGGGGGGGCCGATGGCTACACCTTC. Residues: CASSLSGGADGYTF.

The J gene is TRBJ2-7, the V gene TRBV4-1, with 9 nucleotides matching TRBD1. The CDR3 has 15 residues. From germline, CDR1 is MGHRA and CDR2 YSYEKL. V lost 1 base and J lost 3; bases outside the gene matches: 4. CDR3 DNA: TGCGCCAGCAGCCAAGGGACAGGGGAAAGCTACGAGCAGTACTTC. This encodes CASSQGTGESYEQYF.

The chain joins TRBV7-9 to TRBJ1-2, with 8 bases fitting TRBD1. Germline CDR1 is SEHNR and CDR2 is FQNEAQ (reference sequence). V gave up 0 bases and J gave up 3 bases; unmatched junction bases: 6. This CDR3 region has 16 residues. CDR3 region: CASSLAPGGADYGYTF. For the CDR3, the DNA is TGTGCCAGCAGCTTAGCTCCAGGGGGCGCCGACTATGGCTACACCTTC.

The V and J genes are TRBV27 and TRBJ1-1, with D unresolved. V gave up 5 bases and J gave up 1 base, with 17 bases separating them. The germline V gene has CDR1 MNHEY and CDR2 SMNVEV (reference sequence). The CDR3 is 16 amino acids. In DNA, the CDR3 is TGTGCCAGCAGTCCCACGACCGGAAAGCGGAACACTGAAGCTTTCTTT. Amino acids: CASSPTTGKRNTEAFF.

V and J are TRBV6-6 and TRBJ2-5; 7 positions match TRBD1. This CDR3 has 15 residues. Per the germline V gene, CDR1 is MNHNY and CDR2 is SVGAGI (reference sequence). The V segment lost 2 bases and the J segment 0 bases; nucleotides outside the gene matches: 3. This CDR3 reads CASSYTGQNQETQYF. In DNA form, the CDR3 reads TGTGCCAGCAGTTACACGGGACAGAACCAAGAGACCCAGTACTTC.

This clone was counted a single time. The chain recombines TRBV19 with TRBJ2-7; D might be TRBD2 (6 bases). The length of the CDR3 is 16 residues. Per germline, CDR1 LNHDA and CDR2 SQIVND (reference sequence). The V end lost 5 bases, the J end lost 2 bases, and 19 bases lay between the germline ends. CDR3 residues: CASSVSPGLVAYEQYF. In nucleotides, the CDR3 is TGTGCCAGTAGTGTCTCGCCGGGACTGGTGGCCTACGAGCAGTACTTC.

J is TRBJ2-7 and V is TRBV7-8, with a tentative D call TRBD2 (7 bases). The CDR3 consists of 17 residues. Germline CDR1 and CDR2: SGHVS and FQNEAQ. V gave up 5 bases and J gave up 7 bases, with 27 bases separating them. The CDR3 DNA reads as TGTGCCAGCAGCCCAACGAGGGGGGGCGCGGTCCCCGTGGAGCAGTACTTC. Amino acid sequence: CASSPTRGGAVPVEQYF.

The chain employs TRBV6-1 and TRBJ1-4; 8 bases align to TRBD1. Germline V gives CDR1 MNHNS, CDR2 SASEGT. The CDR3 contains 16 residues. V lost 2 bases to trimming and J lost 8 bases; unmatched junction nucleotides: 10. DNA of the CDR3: TGTGCCAGCAGTGAACGTCGGGAGACAGGGGTCGAAAAACTGTTTTTT. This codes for CASSERRETGVEKLFF.

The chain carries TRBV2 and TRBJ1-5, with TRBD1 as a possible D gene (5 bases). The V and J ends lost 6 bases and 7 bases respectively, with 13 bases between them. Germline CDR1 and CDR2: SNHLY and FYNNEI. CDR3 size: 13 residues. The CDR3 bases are TGTGCCAGCAGGGGAAGGGGCCGGCAGCCCCAGCATTTT. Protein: CASRGRGRQPQHF.

The CDR3 bases are TGTGCCACCAGCAGAGACAGACTCAATCAGCCCCAGCATTTT. Its translation: CATSRDRLNQPQHF. This chain connects TRBV15 to TRBJ1-5; no reliable D call. The germline gives CDR1 LNHNV, CDR2 YYDKDF (reference sequence). Trimming pared 0 bases from V and 3 bases from J, leaving 6 bases between. The CDR3 has 14 amino acids.